This T cell receptor (beta chain) was sequenced for a study of T cell repertoires in cytomegalovirus infection. Study-wide background: From public TCR beta signatures came an indication of both CMV infection and matching HLA type. Points from the study as a whole: Summed frequency of public TCR beta families distinguished CMV carriers with the relevant HLA. HLA-C-restricted, CMV-specific TCR beta clonotypes were dominant ex vivo.

TCRdb reprocessed the reads with MiXCR, giving one entry per CDR3 protein. The sample includes tens of thousands of distinct CDR3 sequences, 15% to 25% of them seen just once. Comment on this clonotype: Its antigen is still unknown.

The CDR3 loop spans 13 amino acids. Germline CDR1 reads SEHNR; CDR2 reads FQNEAQ (reference sequence). V trimming: 2 bases; J trimming: 8 bases; junction bases outside the gene matches: 5. This sequence was found in a human donor in good health (CMV status not recorded). Some clones in this sample may be carry-over from other donors' samples. V and J are TRBV7-9 and TRBJ1-1, with 7 nucleotides matching TRBD1. Sample: CD8+ T cells from cultured PBMCs, taken from culture after CMV antigen stimulation. The chain's CDR3 is CASSLSGTAEAFF. The CDR3 coding sequence is TGTGCCAGCAGCTTATCCGGGACAGCAGAAGCTTTCTTT.